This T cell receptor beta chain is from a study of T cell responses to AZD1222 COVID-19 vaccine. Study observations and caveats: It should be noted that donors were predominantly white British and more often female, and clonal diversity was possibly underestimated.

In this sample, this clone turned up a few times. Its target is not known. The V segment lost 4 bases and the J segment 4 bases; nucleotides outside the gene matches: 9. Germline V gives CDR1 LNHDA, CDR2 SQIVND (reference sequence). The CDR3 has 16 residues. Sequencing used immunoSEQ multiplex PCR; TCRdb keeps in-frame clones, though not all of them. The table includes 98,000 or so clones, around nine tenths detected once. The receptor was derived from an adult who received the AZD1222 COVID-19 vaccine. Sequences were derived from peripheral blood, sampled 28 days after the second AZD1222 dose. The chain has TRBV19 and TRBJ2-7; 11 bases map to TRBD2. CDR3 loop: CASSTIATSGSYEQYF. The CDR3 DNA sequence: TGTGCCAGTAGTACGATCGCTACTAGCGGGAGTTACGAGCAGTACTTC.